The TCR beta chain described here comes from a study of T cell responses to AZD1222 COVID-19 vaccine. Study-level results: Repertoire samples came only from after the peak T cell response.

TCRdb's copy holds only in-frame clones and misses some; the assay was immunoSEQ multiplex PCR. This sample carries around 71,000 clones, 75% to 85% of them seen once, and the ten largest clones take more than 13%. Pooling of second doses given at about 4 or about 12 weeks was done. With regard to this clone: The antigen remains unidentified.

The material sequenced was peripheral blood, taken 28 days after the second AZD1222 dose. This clonotype was sampled from an adult who received the AZD1222 COVID-19 vaccine.

This chain's CDR3 is CASSLAYRGQGTEAFF. The CDR3 nucleotides read TGTGCCAGCAGCTTAGCATACAGGGGGCAGGGCACTGAAGCTTTCTTT. V is TRBV7-8 and J is TRBJ1-1, with TRBD1 identical over 9 bases. J was trimmed by 4 bases and V by 0 bases; bases with no gene match: 6. CDR1 SGHVS and CDR2 FQNEAQ come from the germline V gene. The CDR3 sequence is 16 residues long.